The source of this T cell receptor (beta chain) is a study of CD8 T cells in Susac syndrome. V lost 3 bases, J lost 4 bases, and 13 bases stayed unmatched. This CDR3 region has 16 residues. CDR1 is DFQATT, CDR2 SNEGSKA, per germline (reference sequence). The table lists this clonotype with a count of one. RNA in amounts of roughly 0.5 to 1 ug was reverse transcribed with random hexamers. A multiplex approach, immunoSEQ multiplex PCR, amplified TCR beta CDR3 across 54 Vbeta and 13 Jbeta. TCRdb independently ran MiXCR on the immunoSEQ multiplex PCR reads; one entry per CDR3 protein. The table lists around 230,000 distinct CDR3 sequences, about 96% of them singletons, with 0.08% to 0.095% in the top ten.

This receptor was identified in a human donor with multiple sclerosis. The V gene is TRBV20-1, the J gene TRBJ1-2, with 8 bases fitting TRBD1. The sample taken for sequencing was CD4+ T cells from PBMCs. The CDR3 spells CSARAFQGAASYGYTF. In nucleotides, the CDR3 is TGCAGTGCTAGGGCTTTCCAGGGGGCGGCATCCTATGGCTACACCTTC.